The text below deals with one TCR beta chain. Germline CDR1 reads LNHDA; CDR2 reads SQIVND (reference sequence). V dropped 9 bases and J dropped 0 bases, with 12 bases sitting between them. The CDR3 loop spans 13 amino acids. This sample was taken from a study of glioma-infiltrating T cells after dendritic cell vaccination. Turning to the study itself: Patients received autologous tumor lysate-pulsed dendritic cell vaccination between about 2002 and 2013.

Up to roughly 2 ug genomic DNA was used for TCRB CDR3 amplification. Sequenced by immunoSEQ multiplex PCR; TCRdb stores in-frame clones only, minus some. The data hold around 62,000 clones, with approximately 85% observed a single time. The sequence derives from a human donor with glioblastoma. J is TRBJ2-7 and V is TRBV19; D possibly corresponds to TRBD2 (6 bases). The source material was blood, sampled before dendritic cell vaccination. The CDR3 region has the DNA TGTGCCAGCCGACTAGGGGCCTCCTACGAGCAGTACTTC. Translated: CASRLGASYEQYF.